This passage covers 9 T cell receptor beta chains from one sample sequenced in a study of CD8+CD57+ T cells in acquired aplastic anemia. Genomic DNA was employed as the template in profiling TCR beta VDJ and CDR3. TCRdb reanalysed the reads using MiXCR and keeps one entry per CDR3 protein. The data contain 100,000 to 150,000 distinct CDR3 sequences, 30% to 45% of them singletons. For sequencing, patients were chosen who had shown expansion of CD8+CD57+ cells by flow cytometry. Sequencing was performed on sorted CD4+, CD8+, or CD8+CD57+ T cells (not recorded which) from PBMCs. Receptor source: a human donor with aplastic anemia.

There are many counts of this clonotype. For the CDR3, the DNA is TGTGCCAGCGGAGAGGAAGGGAACGGCGGGCAGTACGTC. Protein product: CASGEEGNGGQYV. This sequence joins TRBV2 and TRBJ2-7; no definite D call. V was shortened by 8 bases and J by 9 bases, with 20 bases between the two germline ends. The CDR3 extends over 13 amino acids. CDR1 is SNHLY and CDR2 is FYNNEI in the germline V gene.

The count of this clonotype is one. This rearrangement joins TRBV4-1 to TRBJ2-1; D is unresolved. V was shortened by 0 bases and J by 10 bases, with 7 bases between the two germline ends. This CDR3 comprises 12 residues. Germline CDR1 is MGHRA and CDR2 is YSYEKL. The DNA for the CDR3 is TGCGCCAGCAGCCAAGATGGACGGGAGCAGTTCTTC. Residues: CASSQDGREQFF.

V and J are TRBV3-1 and TRBJ1-1; 8 bases are a match to TRBD1. Germline trimming cut 1 base from V and 11 bases from J; bases unmatched to any gene: 9. This CDR3 is 14 amino acids long. Germline V gives CDR1 LGHDT, CDR2 YNNKEL (reference sequence). The CDR3 DNA sequence: TGTGCCAGCAGCCAAGCGGTTTCAGGGGGCGCGGCTTTCTTT. This translates into CASSQAVSGGAAFF.

There are a few counts of this clonotype. It may be a read error: a sequence one base away is much more abundant. V is TRBV19 and J is TRBJ2-7; 12 bases are shared with TRBD2. The V segment lost 7 bases and the J segment 5 bases; nucleotides outside the gene matches: 9. Germline V gives CDR1 LNHDA, CDR2 SQIVND (reference sequence). CDR3 size: 15 residues. CDR3 protein: CASTSTLAGGDEQYF. CDR3 in DNA: TGTGCCAGTACCTCAACACTAGCGGGGGGTGACGAGCAGTACTTC.

The rearrangement uses TRBV6-4 and TRBJ2-3, with D possibly TRBD1 on 5 matching bases. This CDR3 is 16 amino acids long. From germline, CDR1 is MRHNA and CDR2 SNTAGT. V lost 8 bases and J lost 6, with 24 bases in between. The CDR3 DNA sequence: TGTGCCAGCCGTCACAGGAGCACAAGGGGATCGGATACGCAGTATTTT. Amino acid sequence: CASRHRSTRGSDTQYF.

There are many counts of this clonotype. The chain carries TRBV5-6 and TRBJ2-5, with TRBD1 identical over 7 bases. Losses at the gene ends were 3 bases for V and 5 bases for J; bases not matched to a gene: 4. CDR1 and CDR2 from the germline V gene are SGHDT and YYEEEE. The CDR3 consists of 13 residues. Written as DNA, the CDR3 is TGTGCCAGCAGCTGGGGACAGTTGGAGACCCAGTACTTC. This translates into CASSWGQLETQYF. Using reference TRBV5-6 and TRBJ2-5 for the parts outside the CDR3, the full variable domain is DAGVTQSPTHLIKTRGQQVTLRCSPKSGHDTVSWYQQALGQGPQFIFQYYEEEERQRGNFPDRFSGHQFPNYSSELNVNALLLGDSALYLCASSWGQLETQYFGPGTRLLVL.

The genes are TRBV10-3 and TRBJ2-3; possible D gene TRBD2, 5 bases. Germline CDR1 is ENHRY and CDR2 is SYGVKD. Trimming removed 8 bases from V and 1 base from J, with 19 bases in between. The CDR3 runs to 16 residues. The DNA for the CDR3 is TGTGCCATCTCGGGGTCTGGAGCCGATCGCACAGATACGCAGTATTTT. Translation: CAISGSGADRTDTQYF.

This clonotype has just a few counts. The V gene is TRBV3-1, the J gene TRBJ2-7; unclear D gene. Germline V gene sequence: CDR1 LGHDT, CDR2 YNNKEL (reference sequence). This CDR3 is 13 amino acids long. Trimming pared 1 base from V and 12 bases from J, leaving 16 bases between. CDR3 nucleotides: TGTGCCAGCAGCCAAGTACTAAAGACACCGCTGTACTTC. Residues: CASSQVLKTPLYF.

This clonotype was picked up many times. The chain couples TRBV15 to TRBJ1-3; the D gene is possibly TRBD1 (6 bases). V lost 0 bases and J 10 bases, leaving 10 bases between the germline ends. The CDR3 covers 13 residues. In germline, CDR1 is LNHNV, CDR2 YYDKDF (reference sequence). The CDR3 region is CATSREGGTTIYF. The CDR3 DNA sequence: TGTGCCACCAGCAGAGAAGGGGGGACGACCATATATTTT. The whole variable domain, filled in from reference TRBV15 and TRBJ1-3, reads DAMVIQNPRYQVTQFGKPVTLSCSQTLNHNVMYWYQQKSSQAPKLLFHYYDKDFNNEADTPDNFQSRRPNTSFCFLDIRSPGLGDTAMYLCATSREGGTTIYFGEGSWLTVV.